This is a list of T cell receptor beta chains from one sample in a study of T-cell memory formation after mild COVID-19. A single record per CDR3 protein comes from TCRdb applying MiXCR to the 5' RACE reads. The data hold 580,000 or so distinct CDR3 sequences, with 17% observed a single time. Sequenced material: PBMCs or a T cell subset sorted from them (not recorded which). All receptors derive from an adult woman who had mild COVID-19 (a few samples of this study predate the infection). Cell type and time point are not known. CDR3s include the opening cysteine and the closing phenylalanine or tryptophan. Each record gives: clone size, D gene, V gene, J gene, CDR3 length, CDR3 DNA, CDR3 protein. The D gene is left open where the match is weak. A row's size may be missing; if present it is once, few, many or a size class.

>NA|NA|TRBV20-1|TRBJ1-2|13
TGCAGTGCTAGGTACAGGGCTAACTATGGCTACACCTTC
CSARYRANYGYTF
>few|TRBD1|TRBV11-2|TRBJ1-1|18
TGTGCCAGCAGCTTAGACCCGGGACAGGGTATCATGAACACTGAAGCTTTCTTT
CASSLDPGQGIMNTEAFF
>many|NA|TRBV20-1|TRBJ2-2|14
TGCAGTGTTACCGGGACTGCGAACACCGGGGAGCTGTTTTTT
CSVTGTANTGELFF
>few|TRBD2|TRBV5-1|TRBJ2-1|17
TGCGCCAGCAGCTCAGGACTAGCGGGAGGGCCGTGGAATGAGCAGTTCTTC
CASSSGLAGGPWNEQFF
>NA|TRBD2|TRBV7-9|TRBJ2-1|14
TGTGCCAGCAGCTTAGATAGCGGGATTGTTGAGCAGTTCTTC
CASSLDSGIVEQFF
>few|TRBD2|TRBV3-1|TRBJ2-7|16
TGTGCCAGCAGCCAGTTATCAACTAGCGGGTCCTACGAGCAGTACTTC
CASSQLSTSGSYEQYF
>once|NA|TRBV4-2|TRBJ2-2|16
TGTGCCAGCGACCAGCAGGGGGACTCGAACACCGGGGAGCTGTTTTTT
CASDQQGDSNTGELFF
>few|NA|TRBV20-1|TRBJ1-4|16
TGCAGTGCTAGAGATAACAGGGCTCCAACTAATGAAAAACTGTTTTTT
CSARDNRAPTNEKLFF
>few|NA|TRBV11-3|TRBJ2-7|11
TGTGCCAGCAGCTTAGAGAACCGCAAGTACTTC
CASSLENRKYF
>NA|NA|TRBV9|TRBJ2-2|14
TGTGCCAGCAGCGTACGTCCCCACCCCGGGGAGCTGTTTTTT
CASSVRPHPGELFF
>few|NA|TRBV12-5|TRBJ2-5|14
TGTGCTAGTGGTTCCTCGGCTAGTCAAGAGACCCAGTACTTC
CASGSSASQETQYF
>few|NA|TRBV12-3/TRBV12-4|TRBJ1-2|14
TGTGCCAGCAGTTGGCCATCTCCTAACTATGGCTACACCTTC
CASSWPSPNYGYTF
>many|NA|TRBV5-1|TRBJ1-1|15
TGCGCCAGCAGCTTGGAAACAGATATGAACACTGAAGCTTTCTTT
CASSLETDMNTEAFF
>few|NA|TRBV5-1|TRBJ2-2|15
TGCGCCAGCAGCTTGGAGGGGGTCTCCACCGGGGAGCTGTTTTTT
CASSLEGVSTGELFF
>few|TRBD2|TRBV24-1|TRBJ2-2|16
TGTGCCACCAGTGGGACTAGTCCTGGTTACACCGGGGAGCTGTTTTTT
CATSGTSPGYTGELFF
>many|TRBD2|TRBV7-3|TRBJ2-1|16
TGTGCCAGCAGCTCGTACGGGACTAGCTACCTCAATGAGCAGTTCTTC
CASSSYGTSYLNEQFF
>few|NA|TRBV7-9|TRBJ1-5|15
TGTGCCAGCAGTTCCGACAGAGCCCCTAATCAGCCCCAGCATTTT
CASSSDRAPNQPQHF